This record concerns one T cell receptor beta chain sequence. Its antigen is still unknown. Nothing much larger sits one base from this clone, and base qualities are not available. V was cut back by 6 bases and J by 4 bases, leaving a gap of 9 bases between them. Measured from the cysteine to the phenylalanine, the CDR3 is 12 residues long. The kept DNA is CDR3 alone, 36 bases in frame from the first base. The CDR3 regions of human TCRbeta chains were analyzed by immunosequencing. As for the original processing: Repertoire TCRs were checked for matches against a reference library of SARS-CoV-2-specific TCRs that had been generated using the MIRA antigen-specificity platform. Breadth meant the fraction of unique TCRs that were SARS-CoV-2-associated, whereas depth meant the fraction of total T cells that were SARS-CoV-2-associated. Using the MIRA data, every spike-specific TCR was mapped to the spike region that the TCR reacted to and assigned to either a CD4 or a CD8 class. Log10-transformed breadth and depth values were compared by one-way ANOVA with Sidak's multiple comparisons tests. The table was pulled from immuneACCESS by TCRdb, which kept in-frame rearrangements only. Such tables lose some clones; where checked, under half of the loss comes from unresolved V genes, and the rest has no known cause. The DNA was the basis for D and trimming; V, J and clone size are from that table. The sample has 95,000 to 150,000 clones on record, roughly 90% of them singletons. Of the sample, 1.1% falls within the top ten clones.

These data are taken from a study of T cell responses to AZD1222 COVID-19 vaccine (dated by TCRdb to 2020 to 2022). General notes on the study: AZD1222 recipients whose second dose came at about 4 weeks and those whose second dose came at about 12 weeks were combined into one group, since spike-specific TCR depth and breadth did not differ between the two schedules. A total of just over 230 trial participants underwent TCR sequencing, of whom 207 had received two doses of AZD1222 and some 25 had received two doses of the MenACWY control vaccine. Trial participants were enrolled by age into subgroups of 18-55, 56-69 and 70-plus years, and around 150, 29 and 61 TCR-sequenced participants, respectively, were included in these subgroups.

The time point label corresponds to: baseline before first vaccination. Vaccinee samples were obtained from the UK trials COV001 and COV002, which included a single-blind randomized controlled phase 2/3 trial of AZD1222 (ChAdOx1 nCoV-19) in healthy adults. Trial participant PBMC samples were collected at day 0 and day 28 after the second dose for TCRbeta chain sequencing. The research as a whole found: After two AZD1222 doses, spike-specific TCR breadth and depth were significantly higher than at day 0 and than in MenACWY recipients. Nearly half of unique spike-specific TCRs reportedly recognized epitopes outside regions mutated in the B.1.351 and B.1.1.7 variants. The whole spike protein was spanned by vaccine-associated CD4 TCRs, and dominant responses were seen in regions 160-218 and 743-854. In the small 56-69-year group, the increase in depth fell short of significance, most likely because of low power. Participants were mostly white British and included more females than males, and it was suggested by the authors that clonal diversity may have been underestimated. Because no day 14 peak-response samples were available, repertoires were characterized only after the peak T cell response. Only a handful of AZD1222 recipients were SARS-CoV-2 seropositive at baseline, limiting conclusions about previously exposed vaccinees.

Here the sequenced sample was peripheral blood, taken on day 0 of AZD1222 vaccination. The receptor's source is an adult in good health. This receptor chain uses TRBV12-3 or TRBV12-4 and TRBJ1-1; the D gene remains uncertain. This receptor has the CDR3 CASSRGTTEAFF. The bases are TGTGCCAGCAGCCGGGGTACCACTGAAGCTTTCTTT.